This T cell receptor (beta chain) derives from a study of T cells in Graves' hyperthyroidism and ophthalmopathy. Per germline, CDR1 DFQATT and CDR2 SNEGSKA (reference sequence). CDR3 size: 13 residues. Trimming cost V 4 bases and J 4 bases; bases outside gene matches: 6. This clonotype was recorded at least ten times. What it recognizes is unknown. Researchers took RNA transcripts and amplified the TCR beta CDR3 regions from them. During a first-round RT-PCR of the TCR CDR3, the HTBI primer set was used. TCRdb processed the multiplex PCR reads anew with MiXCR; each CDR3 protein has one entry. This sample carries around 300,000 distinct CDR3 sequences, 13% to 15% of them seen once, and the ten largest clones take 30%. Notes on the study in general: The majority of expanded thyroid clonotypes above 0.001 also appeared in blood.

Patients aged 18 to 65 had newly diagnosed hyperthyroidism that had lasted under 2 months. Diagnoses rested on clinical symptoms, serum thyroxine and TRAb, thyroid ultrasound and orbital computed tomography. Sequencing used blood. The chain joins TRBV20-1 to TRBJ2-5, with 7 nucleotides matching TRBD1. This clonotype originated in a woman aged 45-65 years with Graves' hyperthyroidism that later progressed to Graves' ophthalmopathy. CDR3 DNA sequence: TGCAGTGCTAACAGGGGATCTCGAGAGACCCAGTACTTC. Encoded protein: CSANRGSRETQYF.